Described below is a single T cell receptor beta chain sequence and its context. What it binds is unknown. Time point indicated: week 35, safety follow-up. Vaccination used 300 ug of mutant IDH1 20-mer peptide per dose, with topical imiquimod. This record comes from a study of a mutant IDH1 vaccine in newly diagnosed glioma. V lost 4 bases and J 4 bases, leaving 15 bases between the germline ends. The CDR3 sequence is 15 residues long. Germline-derived CDR1 and CDR2 are SGDLS and YYNGEE. Sequenced by immunoSEQ multiplex PCR; TCRdb stores in-frame clones only, minus some. The repertoire includes around 44,000 clones, roughly 80% of them detected once, and more than 6.5% sits in the top ten.

The receptor's source is a man aged 40-49 years with glioma. Material: PBMCs, obtained from a glioma patient whose treatment included an IDH1 peptide vaccine. This chain links TRBV9 with TRBJ2-1, with D perhaps TRBD2 (6 bases). CDR3 region: CASSKRLEIYNEQFF. The CDR3 DNA is TGTGCCAGCAGCAAAAGACTAGAGATTTACAATGAGCAGTTCTTC.